The sequence of this TCR beta chain was determined in a study of cytomegalovirus exposure and HLA in healthy donors. General study results and limits: The authors later found most CMV-associated TCR beta chains appeared HLA-restricted.

Primers for the PCR totalled 60 Vbeta and 13 Jbeta. The repertoire was sequenced with immunoSEQ multiplex PCR; TCRdb's copy has only in-frame clones and lacks some. The data show roughly 200,000 clones, with approximately 80% seen just once and roughly 0.7% held by the top ten. The J segment lost 1 base and the V segment lost 3 bases, leaving 0 bases of the junction unmatched. The germline gives CDR1 SGDLS, CDR2 YYNGEE. This CDR3 region has 13 residues. A remark on this clone: Its cognate antigen is unknown.

The chain joins TRBV9 to TRBJ1-2; 7 bases agree with TRBD1. The sequencing sample was made of PBMCs. The TCR comes from a boy younger than 10 in good health and CMV-seronegative. CDR3 nucleotides: TGTGCCAGCAGCGCAGGGGGTAACTATGGCTACACCTTC. Residues: CASSAGGNYGYTF.